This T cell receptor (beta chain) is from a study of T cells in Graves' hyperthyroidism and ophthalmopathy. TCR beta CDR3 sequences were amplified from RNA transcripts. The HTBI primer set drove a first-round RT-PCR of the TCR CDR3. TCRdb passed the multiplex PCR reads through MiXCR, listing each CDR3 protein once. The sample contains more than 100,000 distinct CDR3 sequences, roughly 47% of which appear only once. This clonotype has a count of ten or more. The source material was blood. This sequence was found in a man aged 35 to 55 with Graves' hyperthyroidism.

This CDR3 reads CSARDDGLALYNEQFF. The DNA of the CDR3 is TGCAGTGCTAGAGATGACGGACTAGCGCTCTACAATGAGCAGTTCTTC. This chain links TRBV20-1 with TRBJ2-1; 9 bases are shared with TRBD2. V lost 0 bases, J lost 3 bases, and 6 bases stayed unmatched. The V gene's germline CDR1 is DFQATT and CDR2 SNEGSKA (reference sequence). The CDR3 extends over 16 amino acids.